These 10 T cell receptor beta chains came from one sample sequenced in a study of cytomegalovirus exposure and HLA in healthy donors. Vbeta (60) and Jbeta (13) primers were used in the PCR. The method was immunoSEQ multiplex PCR; TCRdb's version includes in-frame clones alone and lacks a portion of them. This sample has 100,000 or so clones; 60% to 75% occur once, and the top ten carry over 9.5%. Sequencing input: PBMCs. The receptors originated from a man over 45 in good health and CMV-seronegative.

There are a few counts of this clone. The chain links TRBV7-8 to TRBJ2-2, with D possibly matching TRBD2 (6 bases). The V gene lost 6 bases and the J gene lost 6 bases, with 20 bases spanning the gap. The length of the CDR3 is 16 residues. Germline V gene sequence: CDR1 SGHVS, CDR2 FQNEAQ. CDR3 nucleotides: TGTGCCAGCAGTTCTGCGGGGATGACTAGTTCCGGGGAGCTGTTTTTT. Protein: CASSSAGMTSSGELFF.

This rearrangement joins TRBV2 to TRBJ2-1, with TRBD2 matching over 15 bases. The J segment lost 11 bases and the V segment lost 5 bases, leaving 4 bases of the junction unmatched. CDR1 is SNHLY, CDR2 FYNNEI, per germline. The CDR3 runs to 14 residues. The CDR3 nucleotides are TGTGCCAGCAGTTTCGGGACTAGCGGGGGGAAGCAGTTCTTC. Its protein product is CASSFGTSGGKQFF. Complete variable domain (other parts from reference TRBV2 and TRBJ2-1): EPEVTQTPSHQVTQMGQEVILRCVPISNHLYFYWYRQILGQKVEFLVSFYNNEISEKSEIFDDQFSVERPDGSNFTLKIRSTKLEDSAMYFCASSFGTSGGKQFFGPGTRLTVL.

The chain uses TRBV27 and TRBJ2-7; possibly TRBD2 for D (6 bases). This CDR3 is 15 amino acids long. The germline V gene has CDR1 MNHEY and CDR2 SMNVEV (reference sequence). V was trimmed by 5 bases and J by 2 bases, leaving 16 bases between them. CDR3 DNA sequence: TGTGCCAGCAGTACATGGGACCGCGGGACCTACGAGCAGTACTTC. It is translated as CASSTWDRGTYEQYF.

CDR3 nucleotides: TGTGCCAGCAGCTTTTCCGGGACAGGTAGCGGCGAGCAGTACTTC. Translation gives CASSFSGTGSGEQYF. V is TRBV13 and J is TRBJ2-7; 8 bases agree with TRBD1. Germline CDR1 PRHDT, CDR2 FYEKMQ (reference sequence). The V and J ends lost 3 bases and 6 bases, in that order; junction bases with no gene match: 10. CDR3 size: 15 residues.

The chain carries TRBV6-5 and TRBJ2-1; perhaps TRBD2 as D (6 bases). The CDR3 loop spans 12 amino acids. The V end was cut by 4 bases, the J end by 11 bases, with 12 bases between. Germline lookup yields CDR1 MNHEY and CDR2 SVGAGI. The DNA for the CDR3 is TGTGCCAGCAGTTCCCCGGGAGACCAGCAGTTCTTC. The encoded protein is CASSSPGDQQFF.

The chain joins TRBV15 to TRBJ2-1; 9 positions agree with TRBD1. Germline loops: CDR1 LNHNV, CDR2 YYDKDF (reference sequence). The V and J ends lost 5 bases and 7 bases, in that order; junction bases with no gene match: 6. The CDR3 is 14 amino acids. In nucleotides, the CDR3 is TGTGCCACCAGCGGAAGACAGGGGGGTAATGAGCAGTTCTTC. Its translation: CATSGRQGGNEQFF.

V usage is TRBV7-6 and J usage is TRBJ2-5, with 7 bases lining up with TRBD1. The CDR3 is made up of 17 amino acids. Germline V CDR1 and CDR2: SGHVS, FNYEAQ. Losses at the gene ends were 1 base for V and 4 bases for J; bases not matched to a gene: 12. The CDR3 sequence: CASSLEGAMESGETQYF. CDR3 bases: TGTGCCAGCAGCTTAGAGGGGGCAATGGAAAGCGGAGAGACCCAGTACTTC.

This chain connects TRBV27 to TRBJ1-2, with TRBD1 as a possible D gene (6 bases). Germline-derived CDR1 and CDR2 are MNHEY and SMNVEV (reference sequence). V was pared by 4 bases and J by 8 bases, with 23 bases between. The CDR3 loop spans 16 amino acids. Written as DNA, the CDR3 is TGTGCCAGCAGTTCCCCAGTCAGGGGAATTCAGGGGGGCTACACCTTC. This codes for CASSSPVRGIQGGYTF.

This clone was counted a few times. The chain uses TRBV5-6 and TRBJ1-5; D unresolved. The CDR3 contains 14 residues. V was clipped by 7 bases and J by 0 bases, with 11 bases between them. The germline CDR1 and CDR2 sequences are SGHDT and YYEEEE. CDR3 DNA: TGTGCCAGCGGGGAGGGAGGTAGCAATCAGCCCCAGCATTTT. Residues: CASGEGGSNQPQHF.

CDR3: CASSYASGTQYF. CDR3 DNA sequence: TGTGCCAGCAGTTACGCCTCAGGGACCCAGTACTTC. The chain carries TRBV6-5 and TRBJ2-5; D gene unclear. The CDR3 extends over 12 amino acids. Germline-derived CDR1 and CDR2 are MNHEY and SVGAGI. Trimming stripped 2 bases from V and 7 bases from J, with 8 bases between.